A selection of T cell receptor beta chains follows, all from one sample in a study of naive and memory T cell subsets. TCRdb reanalysed the UMI-ligation and nested PCR reads using MiXCR and keeps one entry per CDR3 protein. The sample carries 120,000 or so distinct CDR3 sequences, 36% recorded once. Sequenced: central memory CD4+ T cells from blood. The receptors shown here come from a human donor in good health. The CDR3 runs from the conserved cysteine through the conserved F or W. Fields, in order: D gene, clone size, J gene, V gene, CDR3 protein, CDR3 DNA. A D gene is named only where the DNA matches it firmly. Part of the rows lack a size; the others show once, few, many or a class for expanded clones.

>-|-|TRBJ2-3|TRBV20-1
CSATRGGSRPGRGWDTDTQYF
TGCAGTGCCACTAGGGGCGGGAGTCGGCCCGGTAGGGGGTGGGACACAGATACGCAGTATTTT
>-|-|TRBJ1-4|TRBV20-1
CSARDLGRAATNEKLFF
TGCAGTGCTAGAGATCTCGGCAGGGCAGCAACTAATGAAAAACTGTTTTTT
>-|-|TRBJ2-3|TRBV11-2
CASSSGHSSDTQYF
TGTGCCAGCAGCTCAGGGCACTCTTCAGATACGCAGTATTTT
>-|-|TRBJ2-3|TRBV7-6
CASSLLGGSTDTQYF
TGTGCCAGCAGCTTATTAGGAGGGAGCACAGATACGCAGTATTTT
>-|few|TRBJ2-1|TRBV7-2
CASSLVELGASNEQFF
TGTGCCAGCAGCTTAGTAGAACTGGGGGCCAGCAATGAGCAGTTCTTC
>-|once|TRBJ1-2|TRBV20-1
CSAPDIANYGYTF
TGCAGTGCACCAGACATTGCTAACTATGGCTACACCTTC
>-|few|TRBJ2-1|TRBV29-1
CSVEGLRGGEDNEQFF
TGCAGCGTTGAAGGACTACGGGGAGGAGAGGATAATGAGCAGTTCTTC
>TRBD1|few|TRBJ2-7|TRBV20-1
CSARDPRTGGVDEQYF
TGCAGTGCTAGAGATCCCCGGACAGGGGGGGTTGACGAGCAGTACTTC
>-|-|TRBJ2-1|TRBV20-1
CSATLQGFINEQFF
TGCAGTGCTACCCTCCAGGGGTTCATCAATGAGCAGTTCTTC
>TRBD1|-|TRBJ2-7|TRBV6-1
CASSDRGYYEQYF
TGTGCCAGCAGCGACAGGGGTTATTACGAGCAGTACTTC